These 23 T cell receptor beta chains were sequenced from one sample in a study of Ad26.COV2.S vaccination and SARS-CoV-2 variants. Clones were read by immunoSEQ multiplex PCR, and TCRdb kept only the in-frame ones, dropping some. The data show 380,000 or so clones, about 80% seen once. The treatment here: some 20 received Ad26.COV2.S at low or high dose, single or two shots; several received placebo; per-sample allocation not given. Material that was analyzed had been drawn on day 63 after the first vaccine or placebo injection. This material consisted of peripheral blood, taken in a trial of Ad26.COV2.S vaccine versus placebo. The receptors derive from a person between 18 and 65 years old who received the Ad26.COV2.S COVID-19 vaccine or a placebo.

V usage is TRBV30 and J usage is TRBJ2-4, with TRBD2 identical over 8 bases. V was clipped by 1 base and J by 5 bases; unmatched bases: 7. CDR3 length: 15 amino acids. Looked up from germline, CDR1 is GTSNPN and CDR2 is SVGIG (reference sequence). The CDR3 is CAWSGLSGAQNIQYF. The CDR3 region has the DNA TGTGCCTGGAGTGGCCTTAGCGGGGCTCAAAACATTCAGTACTTC.

V is TRBV9 and J is TRBJ2-7; 11 bases agree with TRBD2. Trimming removed 4 bases from V and 3 bases from J; junction bases left unmatched: 3. The CDR3 totals 14 residues. Looked up from germline, CDR1 is SGDLS and CDR2 is YYNGEE. The CDR3 bases are TGTGCCAGCAGCTTAGGACTAGCGGGCTACGAGCAGTACTTC. Translated, it gives CASSLGLAGYEQYF.

The rearrangement links TRBV6-5 to TRBJ2-2; 9 nucleotides agree with TRBD1. This CDR3 contains 15 residues. Germline V gene lookup returns CDR1 MNHEY and CDR2 SVGAGI. Unmatched junction bases numbered 4, after V lost 4 bases and J lost 4 bases. For the CDR3, the DNA is TGTGCCAGCAGTTGGGACAGGGCTGGCACCGGGGAGCTGTTTTTT. This translates into CASSWDRAGTGELFF.

The rearrangement joins TRBV7-9 to TRBJ2-1; no definite D call. Trimming left V 6 bases short and J 9 bases short, with 6 bases between. In germline, CDR1 is SEHNR, CDR2 FQNEAQ (reference sequence). The CDR3 spans 10 residues. The CDR3 loop is CASSYGEQFF. The DNA of the CDR3 is TGTGCCAGCAGTTACGGTGAGCAGTTCTTC.

The V call is TRBV7-9, the J call TRBJ2-1, with 12 bases identical to TRBD2. The CDR3 contains 16 residues. The ends lost 5 bases at V and 5 bases at J; junction bases unmatched: 7. Germline V gene data show CDR1 as SEHNR and CDR2 as FQNEAQ (reference sequence). For the CDR3, the DNA is TGTGCCAGCAGCCCTAGCGGGGGGGCATCCCACAATGAGCAGTTCTTC. Translated: CASSPSGGASHNEQFF.

This clone was seen only a few times. V gene TRBV5-5 combines with J gene TRBJ1-2; D is unclear. This CDR3 contains 14 residues. CDR1 and CDR2 (germline): SGHKS, YYEKEE (reference sequence). The V end lost 3 bases, the J end lost 3 bases, and 12 bases lay between the germline ends. CDR3 sequence: CASSWQTPDYGYTF. CDR3 coding DNA: TGTGCCAGCAGCTGGCAAACACCAGACTATGGCTACACCTTC.

The table lists this clone with a few counts. The CDR3 sequence is CASSPWETSYRELFF. The CDR3, as DNA: TGTGCCAGCAGCCCATGGGAGACCTCTTATCGGGAGCTGTTTTTT. The chain recombines TRBV9 with TRBJ2-2, with D perhaps TRBD2 (5 bases). The CDR3 covers 15 residues. Germline loops: CDR1 SGDLS, CDR2 YYNGEE. V lost 4 bases, J lost 9 bases, and 19 bases lay in between.

This clone was observed a handful of times. This CDR3 is CATPGHLGGNTIYF. DNA of the CDR3: TGTGCCACACCAGGCCACCTCGGGGGAAACACCATATATTTT. This chain joins TRBV6-4 and TRBJ1-3; D gene ambiguous. Germline V CDR1 and CDR2: MRHNA, SNTAGT. Trimming removed 10 bases from V and 4 bases from J, with 17 bases in between. The CDR3 is made up of 14 amino acids.

This sequence joins TRBV4-1 and TRBJ2-5; D remains unclear. This CDR3 has 13 residues. V was trimmed by 1 base and J by 3 bases, leaving 6 bases between them. Germline V gene data show CDR1 as MGHRA and CDR2 as YSYEKL. The CDR3 nucleotides are TGCGCCAGCAGCCAAGTCGGAGAAGAGACCCAGTACTTC. Protein sequence: CASSQVGEETQYF.

This clone was seen a single time. The chain employs TRBV5-1 and TRBJ2-1, with D unclear. This CDR3 contains 12 residues. Germline lookup yields CDR1 SGHRS and CDR2 YFSETQ. V shed 4 bases and J shed 5 bases, with 7 bases lying between them. The CDR3 region has the DNA TGCGCCAGCAGCCTTGACGACAATGAGCAGTTCTTC. This codes for CASSLDDNEQFF.

The chain employs TRBV11-3 and TRBJ2-7; 7 bases line up with TRBD1. The CDR3 runs 13 residues. CDR1 SGHNT and CDR2 YENEEA come from the germline V gene. With V trimmed by 5 bases and J by 2 bases, 3 bases remained unmatched. The CDR3 nucleotides are TGTGCCAGCAGCCGGGACAGAACCTACGAGCAGTACTTC. Translation gives CASSRDRTYEQYF.

In this sample, this clone turned up a few times. The chain employs TRBV6-2 or TRBV6-3 and TRBJ2-1, with D unclear. CDR3 length: 13 residues. Trimming left V 0 bases short and J 9 bases short, with 9 bases between. Per germline, CDR1 MNHEY and CDR2 SVGEGT. CDR3 nucleotide sequence: TGTGCCAGCAGTTACTCCCAATATTCTGAGCAGTTCTTC. Translated, it gives CASSYSQYSEQFF.

This clone was counted a single time. This chain connects TRBV3-1 (or the pseudogene TRBV3-2) to TRBJ1-4; 7 bases align to TRBD1. The CDR3 has 15 amino acids. CDR1 and CDR2 (germline): LGHDT, YNNKEL (reference sequence). J lost 8 bases, V lost 1 base, and 7 bases had no gene match. The CDR3 loop is CASSQVTGRREKLFF. Written as DNA, the CDR3 is TGTGCCAGCAGCCAAGTGACAGGGAGGAGGGAAAAACTGTTTTTT.

This sequence joins TRBV6-5 and TRBJ2-3, with 9 nucleotides matching TRBD2. Germline V gives CDR1 MNHEY, CDR2 SVGAGI. The ends lost 2 bases at V and 2 bases at J; junction bases unmatched: 2. The CDR3 spans 15 residues. The CDR3 nucleotides are TGTGCCAGCAGTTACAGACTAGCGGCCACAGATACGCAGTATTTT. As protein: CASSYRLAATDTQYF.

The chain combines TRBV18 with TRBJ2-3; D unresolved. Trimming left V 5 bases short and J 0 bases short, with 6 bases between. Germline loops: CDR1 KGHSH, CDR2 LQKENI. The CDR3 totals 13 residues. CDR3 coding DNA: TGTGCCAGCTCAGCTCCTAGCACAGATACGCAGTATTTT. It specifies CASSAPSTDTQYF.

The chain employs TRBV3-1 (or the pseudogene TRBV3-2) and TRBJ2-7, with D possibly matching TRBD2 (8 bases). With 3 bases removed from V and 0 bases from J, the gap between germline ends came to 15 bases. Germline V gene sequence: CDR1 LGHDT, CDR2 YNNKEL (reference sequence). CDR3 length: 16 amino acids. The CDR3 sequence: CASSHRGRGDSYEQYF. CDR3 DNA sequence: TGTGCCAGCAGCCATAGGGGGCGGGGGGACTCCTACGAGCAGTACTTC.

This clone has just one count. CDR3: CASSPGPIDNYGYTF. The CDR3 DNA reads as TGTGCCAGCAGCCCTGGACCCATCGACAACTATGGCTACACCTTC. This chain links TRBV7-2 with TRBJ1-2, with no clear D. V was shortened by 5 bases and J by 2 bases, with 15 bases between the two germline ends. The CDR3 is 15 residues long. Germline V gives CDR1 SGHTA, CDR2 FQGNSA.

For this clone: The same CDR3 also results from other DNA sequences found in this sample. The chain has TRBV7-3 and TRBJ2-1; D is unclear. Germline V CDR1 and CDR2: SGHTA, FQGTGA. V was shortened by 4 bases and J by 5 bases, with 9 bases between the two germline ends. This CDR3 comprises 13 residues. The CDR3 reads CASSSGPNNEQFF. In nucleotides, the CDR3 is TGTGCCAGCAGCTCGGGCCCCAACAATGAGCAGTTCTTC.

In this sample, this clone turned up once. The chain has TRBV7-9 and TRBJ1-1; D gene uncertain. Germline V gene data show CDR1 as SEHNR and CDR2 as FQNEAQ (reference sequence). The CDR3 has 18 residues. With 0 bases removed from V and 6 bases from J, the gap between germline ends came to 23 bases. The CDR3 region has the DNA TGTGCCAGCAGCTTAGCTGCCTTATGGAGGGCAAAAACTCCTGAAGCTTTCTTT. Translated, it gives CASSLAALWRAKTPEAFF.

The V and J genes are TRBV7-9 and TRBJ2-5; 11 bases line up with TRBD2. CDR3 length: 16 amino acids. The J segment lost 5 bases and the V segment lost 5 bases, leaving 10 bases of the junction unmatched. Per the germline V gene, CDR1 is SEHNR and CDR2 is FQNEAQ (reference sequence). The CDR3 spells CASSKRLAGSQETQYF. The DNA of the CDR3 is TGTGCCAGCAGCAAAAGACTAGCGGGGTCCCAGGAGACCCAGTACTTC.

V gene TRBV5-1 combines with J gene TRBJ2-1; D call uncertain. Germline CDR1 is SGHRS and CDR2 is YFSETQ. This CDR3 region has 16 residues. Between the trimmed V and J ends, which lost 3 bases and 2 bases, there was a span of 15 bases. DNA for the CDR3: TGCGCCAGCAGCTCCCTCGCCGCAGACGCCTACAATGAGCAGTTCTTC. Residues: CASSSLAADAYNEQFF.

This chain uses TRBV9 with TRBJ1-4; 10 nucleotides match TRBD1. CDR1 and CDR2 (germline): SGDLS, YYNGEE. V was pared by 3 bases and J by 4 bases, with 9 bases of the junction left unmatched. The CDR3 sequence is 17 residues long. The DNA for the CDR3 is TGTGCCAGCAGCGCTTCCGGGACAGGGGCGGTTAATGAAAAACTGTTTTTT. Amino acid sequence: CASSASGTGAVNEKLFF.

The V gene is TRBV11-3, the J gene TRBJ1-6; D is ambiguous. Per germline, CDR1 SGHNT and CDR2 YENEEA. The V gene lost 6 bases and the J gene lost 9 bases, with 15 bases spanning the gap. The CDR3 sequence is 14 residues long. The CDR3 spells CASSRRTEGSPLHF. For the CDR3, the DNA is TGTGCCAGCAGTAGACGGACTGAAGGTTCACCCCTCCACTTT.